This T cell receptor (beta chain) was found in a study of tumor T cells in aggressive B-cell lymphoma. The CDR3 has 14 amino acids. CDR1 SGHRS and CDR2 YFSETQ come from the germline V gene. The data were produced by immunoSEQ multiplex PCR, yet TCRdb's version contains in-frame clones alone and is incomplete. This sample has about 2,100 clones; more than 90% occur once, and the top ten carry 3.4%. Details on this clone: The junction does not match germline at one end; this may be a read error.

This TCR came from an adult with diffuse large B cell lymphoma. The specimen sequenced was tumor tissue. The chain is built from TRBV5-1 and TRBJ1-4, with D maybe TRBD1 (5 bases). The CDR3 loop reads CVSSSGATNEKLFF. The CDR3 coding sequence is TGCGTCAGCAGCTCGGGGGCAACTAATGAAAAACTGTTTTTT. The full variable domain, completed using reference TRBV5-1 and TRBJ1-4, is KAGVTQTPRYLIKTRGQQVTLSCSPISGHRSVSWYQQTPGQGLQFLFEYFSETQRNKGNFPGRFSGRQFSNSRSEMNVSTLELGDSALYLCVSSSGATNEKLFFGSGTQLSVL.